This T cell receptor (beta chain) appears in the sequencing data of a study of blood T cell repertoires in COVID-19. As for the study in general: In each case, the material was cDNA or gDNA derived from T cells, B-cell-depleted T cells, or PBMCs.

Trimming pared 7 bases from V and 7 bases from J, leaving 19 bases between. The length of the CDR3 is 15 residues. CDR1 MNHEY and CDR2 SMNVEV come from the germline V gene (reference sequence). TCRdb's table, derived via immunoSEQ multiplex PCR, lists solely in-frame clones and lacks some. The sample carries about 59,000 clones, about 91% recorded once. This receptor was identified in a woman of 80 years or more with active COVID-19. Sequences were obtained from peripheral blood. The chain links TRBV27 to TRBJ1-4; weak D call: TRBD1 (5 bases). The DNA of the CDR3 is TGTGCCAGCACCCAAAGTCTAGGGGTTGGTGAAAAACTGTTTTTT. Translated: CASTQSLGVGEKLFF.